This T cell receptor (beta chain) is from a study of identical twins. Study observations and caveats: Model-predicted out-of-frame TCR alpha sharing fell below observed values in monozygotic twins. Fewer insertions were carried by abundant cord blood beta clonotypes, but none was seen in memory repertoires. Out-of-frame beta chain sequences displayed weaker excess sharing between twins.

The CDR3 extends over 15 amino acids. Germline V gene sequence: CDR1 KGHSH, CDR2 LQKENI. Trimming stripped 4 bases from V and 4 bases from J, with 16 bases between. For this clonotype: Antigen: not known.

Template switching (which added a universal primer site) was used, and cDNA carried unique molecular identifiers. From the 5' RACE reads, TCRdb called clonotypes with MiXCR, one entry per CDR3 protein. The data hold approximately 470,000 distinct CDR3 sequences, with 13% to 15% observed a single time. The same sample was also used in a study of yellow fever vaccine responses in identical twins.

This receptor was obtained from a woman aged 18-30 years in good health. Sequencing used CD4+ T cells sorted from blood. J is TRBJ1-2 and V is TRBV18; D is uncertain. CDR3 residues: CASSQSADLLYGYTF. The CDR3 DNA is TGTGCCAGCTCACAAAGTGCAGACCTACTCTATGGCTACACCTTC.